These T cell receptor beta chains were read from a single sample in a study of T cell responses to AZD1222 COVID-19 vaccine. Repertoires were generated with immunoSEQ multiplex PCR, while TCRdb's copy carries only in-frame clones and drops some. The sample carries roughly 120,000 clones, about 90% recorded once. The input for sequencing was peripheral blood, taken 28 days after the second AZD1222 dose. These receptors all stem from an adult who received the AZD1222 COVID-19 vaccine. CDR3s leave out the opening cysteine and the closing phenylalanine or tryptophan. Rows may omit the clone size; those that give it use once, few, many or a size class.

j_call clone_size v_call cdr3_length cdr3_aa
TRBJ1-4 once TRBV25-1 12 ASSEWQINEKLF
TRBJ1-5 NA TRBV28 14 ASSLSRGTSNQPQH
TRBJ1-2 NA TRBV15 12 ATGTYGRNYGYT
TRBJ1-5 NA TRBV21-1 14 ASPHKGGVSNQPQH
TRBJ2-7 NA TRBV3-1/TRBV3-2 14 ASSPSTSGTRYEQY
TRBJ1-1 NA TRBV7-9 12 ASNLEVPYTEAF
TRBJ2-3 NA TRBV19 13 ASSTSGFYTDTQY
TRBJ2-3 NA TRBV9 13 ASSDGTSGTDTQY
TRBJ1-1 NA TRBV7-3 12 ASSSGHTNTEAF
TRBJ2-7 once TRBV20-1 15 SASPISTSGRANEQY
TRBJ2-7 NA TRBV3-1/TRBV3-2 11 ASSLGRGHEQY
TRBJ1-5 NA TRBV10-1 14 ASSLRSPMGDQPQH
TRBJ1-6 NA TRBV6-6 10 ASSPQGAPLH
TRBJ1-1 NA TRBV5-1 13 ASSPGVGRNTEAF
TRBJ2-7 NA TRBV6-2/TRBV6-3 12 ASSYLLSAYEQY
TRBJ1-2 NA TRBV5-1 13 ASSFGTGDVYGYT
TRBJ1-6 NA TRBV2 16 ASRTLLGPSSYNSPLH
TRBJ2-1 NA TRBV29-1 12 SVEAWTGNNEQF